These T cell receptor beta chains were read from a single sample in a study of persistence of HIV-infected CD4 T cells. Some clones are missing from TCRdb's copy, which holds only in-frame ones; the method was immunoSEQ multiplex PCR. The table lists tens of thousands of clones, over 65% of them singletons. Their specific antigens are unknown. Sequences were derived from CD4+ T cells sorted from PBMCs after roughly 18-hour stimulation, sampled from a patient who received antiretroviral therapy. The source of these receptors is an adult woman with HIV who was CMV-seropositive. The CDR3 runs from the conserved cysteine through the conserved F or W. A D gene is named only where the DNA matches it firmly. Size values are once, few and many counts, or a class for expanded clones, and some rows have none.

TRBV30	NA	NA	TRBJ1-6	TGTGCCTGGACCTCCGATACCTTCTCCTATAATTCACCCCTCCACTTT	CAWTSDTFSYNSPLHF
TRBV18	NA	NA	TRBJ2-5	TGTGCCAGCTCACAGGGACAAGAGACCCAGTACTTC	CASSQGQETQYF
TRBV5-1	NA	NA	TRBJ1-2	TGCGCCAGCAGCTTGACAGGGTCTTCCTATGGCTACACCTTC	CASSLTGSSYGYTF
TRBV2	TRBD1	NA	TRBJ1-2	TGTGCCAGCAGATCCGGGACAGGGGTTTATGGCTACACCTTC	CASRSGTGVYGYTF
TRBV6-6	NA	NA	TRBJ2-2	TGTGCCAGCAGTGCCGTCGGTTCGAACACCGGGGAGCTGTTTTTT	CASSAVGSNTGELFF
TRBV11-3	NA	NA	TRBJ2-3	TGTGCCAGCAGCTTAGGGGTAGCCACAGATACGCAGTATTTT	CASSLGVATDTQYF
TRBV25-1	NA	NA	TRBJ1-6	TGTGCCAGCAGTGATACTTATTATAATTCACCCCTCCACTTT	CASSDTYYNSPLHF
TRBV5-1	NA	NA	TRBJ2-5	TGCGCCAGCAGCTTGGCCGGTGGCGCAGGGGCCGAGACCCAGTACTTC	CASSLAGGAGAETQYF
TRBV5-1	TRBD1	NA	TRBJ2-1	TGCGCCAGCAGCACCGGGACAGGGACCTACAATGAGCAGTTCTTC	CASSTGTGTYNEQFF
TRBV5-1	NA	NA	TRBJ2-6	TGCGCCAGCAGGGACGGGTCTTCTGGGGCCAACGTCCTGACTTTC	CASRDGSSGANVLTF
TRBV5-8	TRBD2	NA	TRBJ2-2	TGTGCCAGCAGCTCGGGACTAGCGGGTTACGGGGAGCTGTTTTTT	CASSSGLAGYGELFF
TRBV5-4	NA	NA	TRBJ1-1	TGTGCCAGCAGCTCCCCTCACCAGAACACTGAAGCTTTCTTT	CASSSPHQNTEAFF
TRBV5-1	NA	NA	TRBJ2-2	TGCGCCAGCAGCTTGCTTCACTCCCAGAACACCGGGGAGCTGTTTTTT	CASSLLHSQNTGELFF
TRBV9	TRBD2	NA	TRBJ2-3	TGTGCCAGCAGCTCAACCCTGACTAGCGGGGGGGCAGATACGCAGTATTTT	CASSSTLTSGGADTQYF
TRBV7-3	NA	NA	TRBJ1-2	TGTGCCAGCAGCTTACAATCGGAGAGCATCGTTGGCTACACCTTC	CASSLQSESIVGYTF
TRBV2	TRBD1	NA	TRBJ1-1	TGTGCCAGCCGGTGGGGACAGGCCCGGCGCACTGAAGCTTTCTTT	CASRWGQARRTEAFF
TRBV5-1	TRBD2	NA	TRBJ2-5	TGCGCCAGCAGCTTGCTGGGTAGCGGGGGGGAAGAGACCCAGTACTTC	CASSLLGSGGEETQYF
TRBV3-1/TRBV3-2	TRBD1	few	TRBJ2-2	TGTGCCAGCAGCCCGGGACAGGGGAGGCACACCGGGGAGCTGTTTTTT	CASSPGQGRHTGELFF
TRBV5-1	NA	medium-sized	TRBJ2-1	TGCGCCAGCAGCTTTTCTACTGTCTCCGGGGGGCAGTTCTTC	CASSFSTVSGGQFF
TRBV2	NA	NA	TRBJ1-4	TGTGCCAGCAGGGTGAGGGCTAATGAAAAACTGTTTTTT	CASRVRANEKLFF
TRBV7-9	NA	NA	TRBJ1-2	TGTGCCAGCAGTCAGGCGACAGCGGACTATGGCTACACCTTC	CASSQATADYGYTF
TRBV28	NA	NA	TRBJ2-7	TGTGCCAGCATCACCCTGGGGGGCTACGAGCAGTACTTC	CASITLGGYEQYF
TRBV27	NA	NA	TRBJ1-2	TGTGCCAGCGTCCCCCGGGCAGGGCTTCTCTATGGCTACACCTTC	CASVPRAGLLYGYTF
TRBV9	NA	NA	TRBJ2-4	TGTGCCAGCAGCCAGCAGGCAGAAGCCAAAAACATTCAGTACTTC	CASSQQAEAKNIQYF
TRBV5-1	TRBD1	NA	TRBJ2-7	TGCGCCAGCAGCTTCGGGACAGCACCCTACGAGCAGTACTTC	CASSFGTAPYEQYF
TRBV5-1	NA	NA	TRBJ2-7	TGCGCCAGCAGCTTGGATGGCCCCAGGGTTCGAGGCGAGCAGTACTTC	CASSLDGPRVRGEQYF
TRBV5-1	TRBD1	NA	TRBJ1-6	TGCGCCAGCAGCCCTGGACAGGGTAATTCACCCCTCCACTTT	CASSPGQGNSPLHF
TRBV5-1	TRBD1	NA	TRBJ2-2	TGCGCCAGCAGCCTCGGACAGGAATTCACCGGGGAGCTGTTTTTT	CASSLGQEFTGELFF
TRBV3-1/TRBV3-2	TRBD1	NA	TRBJ1-5	TGTGCCAGCAGCCAGACCCCAGGGGGCAGCCAGCCCCAGCATTTT	CASSQTPGGSQPQHF
TRBV14	NA	medium-sized	TRBJ1-3	TGTGCCAGCCAAATGGGGGATGGAAACACCATATATTTT	CASQMGDGNTIYF
TRBV6-5	NA	few	TRBJ1-2	TGTGCCAGCAGTTACATCGGGGGCCTTGGCTACACCTTC	CASSYIGGLGYTF
TRBV2	NA	NA	TRBJ1-1	TGTGCCAGCAGTGAACGAAGGGCCACTGAAGCTTTCTTT	CASSERRATEAFF
TRBV6-2/TRBV6-3	NA	few	TRBJ1-2	TGTGCCAGCAGTTACCCGACCTATGGCTACACCTTC	CASSYPTYGYTF
TRBV5-1	TRBD1	NA	TRBJ2-1	TGCGCCAGCGGACTTATGGGACAGGGCGATGAGCAGTTCTTC	CASGLMGQGDEQFF
TRBV6-5	TRBD2	NA	TRBJ2-7	TGTGCCAGCAGGCGGGGGGGCCGGTACGAGCAGTACTTC	CASRRGGRYEQYF
TRBV7-8	TRBD1	NA	TRBJ2-1	TGTGCCAGCAGCACTAGGACAGGGCGGCAGTTCTTC	CASSTRTGRQFF
TRBV3-1/TRBV3-2	TRBD1	NA	TRBJ2-3	TGTGCCAGCAGCCCGGCAGGGGGAGCAGATACGCAGTATTTT	CASSPAGGADTQYF
TRBV12-5	TRBD2	NA	TRBJ2-1	TGTGCTAGTGGTTTGGTACACGGGGGGGCTAGGAATGAGCAGTTCTTC	CASGLVHGGARNEQFF
TRBV7-9	TRBD1	NA	TRBJ2-7	TGTGCCAGCAGCTTCGGTGGGACAGCCTACGAGCAGTACTTC	CASSFGGTAYEQYF
TRBV19	TRBD1	few	TRBJ1-1	TGTGCCAGTAGTATATCCGGGACAGCGAACACTGAAGCTTTCTTT	CASSISGTANTEAFF
TRBV2	NA	NA	TRBJ1-2	TGTGCCAGCGAGGGACCGAGCTATGGCTACACCTTC	CASEGPSYGYTF
TRBV5-1	TRBD2	NA	TRBJ2-3	TGCGCCAGCAGCTTTACTAGCGGGGGTGGCACAGATACGCAGTATTTT	CASSFTSGGGTDTQYF
TRBV2	NA	NA	TRBJ2-2	TGTGCCAGCGGGGTCTCTATGGACACCGGGGAGCTGTTTTTT	CASGVSMDTGELFF
TRBV27	TRBD2	NA	TRBJ2-1	TGTGCCAGCAGTATAAGACTAGCGGGGGGCTATGAGCAGTTCTTC	CASSIRLAGGYEQFF